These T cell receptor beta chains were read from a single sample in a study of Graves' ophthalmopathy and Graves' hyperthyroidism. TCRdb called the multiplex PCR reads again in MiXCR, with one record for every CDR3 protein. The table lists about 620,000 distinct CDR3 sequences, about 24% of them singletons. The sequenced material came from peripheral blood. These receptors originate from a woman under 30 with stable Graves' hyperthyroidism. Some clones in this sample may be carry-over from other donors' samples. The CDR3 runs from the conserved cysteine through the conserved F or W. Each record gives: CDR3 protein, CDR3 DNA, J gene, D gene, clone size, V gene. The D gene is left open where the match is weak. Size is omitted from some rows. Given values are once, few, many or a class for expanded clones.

cdr3_aa: CASSVEGGDEQYF; cdr3_nt: TGTGCCAGCAGCGTGGAGGGGGGTGACGAGCAGTACTTC; j_call: TRBJ2-7; d_call: NA; clone_size: NA; v_call: TRBV9
cdr3_aa: CSASRDTSNTGELFF; cdr3_nt: TGCAGTGCTAGTCGGGACACCTCGAACACCGGGGAGCTGTTTTTT; j_call: TRBJ2-2; d_call: NA; clone_size: NA; v_call: TRBV20-1
cdr3_aa: CATISRTGGNTGELFF; cdr3_nt: TGTGCCACCATCTCCCGGACAGGGGGGAACACCGGGGAGCTGTTTTTT; j_call: TRBJ2-2; d_call: TRBD1; clone_size: NA; v_call: TRBV15
cdr3_aa: CASSLVPHQGRETQYF; cdr3_nt: TGTGCCAGCAGCTTAGTCCCTCATCAGGGGAGAGAGACCCAGTACTTC; j_call: TRBJ2-5; d_call: NA; clone_size: many; v_call: TRBV7-2
cdr3_aa: CAWRPTGGGYTF; cdr3_nt: TGTGCCTGGAGGCCGACAGGGGGCGGCTACACCTTC; j_call: TRBJ1-2; d_call: TRBD1; clone_size: many; v_call: TRBV30
cdr3_aa: CASSRQGRQPQHF; cdr3_nt: TGTGCCAGCAGTAGACAGGGGAGACAGCCCCAGCATTTT; j_call: TRBJ1-5; d_call: TRBD1; clone_size: few; v_call: TRBV6-1
cdr3_aa: CASSPRTGDGNTIYF; cdr3_nt: TGTGCCAGCAGTCCCAGAACAGGGGACGGAAACACCATATATTTT; j_call: TRBJ1-3; d_call: TRBD1; clone_size: many; v_call: TRBV2
cdr3_aa: CASSEFTGELFF; cdr3_nt: TGTGCCAGCAGTGAATTTACCGGGGAGCTGTTTTTT; j_call: TRBJ2-2; d_call: NA; clone_size: many; v_call: TRBV25-1
cdr3_aa: CSARVPEGLNTEAFF; cdr3_nt: TGCAGTGCTAGAGTGCCGGAGGGGTTGAACACTGAAGCTTTCTTT; j_call: TRBJ1-1; d_call: NA; clone_size: many; v_call: TRBV20-1
cdr3_aa: CASSEALAGAFGELFF; cdr3_nt: TGTGCCAGCAGTGAAGCACTAGCGGGGGCCTTCGGGGAGCTGTTTTTT; j_call: TRBJ2-2; d_call: TRBD2; clone_size: NA; v_call: TRBV2
cdr3_aa: CASGTVGKDYEQYF; cdr3_nt: TGTGCCAGCGGGACCGTGGGCAAGGACTACGAGCAGTACTTC; j_call: TRBJ2-7; d_call: NA; clone_size: many; v_call: TRBV2
cdr3_aa: CASRVTRGEQYF; cdr3_nt: TGTGCCAGCAGAGTGACTAGAGGCGAGCAGTACTTC; j_call: TRBJ2-7; d_call: NA; clone_size: many; v_call: TRBV6-1
cdr3_aa: CASSLWQETQYF; cdr3_nt: TGTGCCAGCAGCTTATGGCAAGAGACCCAGTACTTC; j_call: TRBJ2-5; d_call: NA; clone_size: many; v_call: TRBV7-6
cdr3_aa: CASSQEEQMAKNIQYF; cdr3_nt: TGTGCCAGCAGCCAAGAGGAGCAAATGGCCAAAAACATTCAGTACTTC; j_call: TRBJ2-4; d_call: NA; clone_size: many; v_call: TRBV4-2
cdr3_aa: CSARDGLAKQETQYF; cdr3_nt: TGCAGTGCTAGAGATGGGCTAGCGAAACAAGAGACCCAGTACTTC; j_call: TRBJ2-5; d_call: NA; clone_size: NA; v_call: TRBV20-1
cdr3_aa: CASSLDWREGYEQYF; cdr3_nt: TGTGCCAGCAGCTTAGATTGGCGGGAAGGGTACGAGCAGTACTTC; j_call: TRBJ2-7; d_call: NA; clone_size: many; v_call: TRBV11-2
cdr3_aa: CAIARVRGPGELFF; cdr3_nt: TGTGCCATCGCTCGTGTTAGGGGCCCCGGGGAGCTGTTTTTT; j_call: TRBJ2-2; d_call: NA; clone_size: many; v_call: TRBV11-2
cdr3_aa: CASGLLGNYGYTF; cdr3_nt: TGTGCTAGTGGTTTGCTGGGTAACTATGGCTACACCTTC; j_call: TRBJ1-2; d_call: NA; clone_size: many; v_call: TRBV12-5
cdr3_aa: CASSQTVLGSYEQYF; cdr3_nt: TGCGCCAGCAGCCAAACGGTCTTAGGCTCCTACGAGCAGTACTTC; j_call: TRBJ2-7; d_call: NA; clone_size: few; v_call: TRBV4-1
cdr3_aa: CSARAGRETKYF; cdr3_nt: TGCAGTGCTAGGGCGGGACGGGAGACCAAGTACTTC; j_call: TRBJ2-5; d_call: NA; clone_size: few; v_call: TRBV20-1
cdr3_aa: CASSLKWSYGYTF; cdr3_nt: TGTGCCAGCAGTTTGAAATGGTCCTATGGCTACACCTTC; j_call: TRBJ1-2; d_call: NA; clone_size: few; v_call: TRBV12-3/TRBV12-4
cdr3_aa: CACSPRSFYEQYF; cdr3_nt: TGTGCCTGCAGTCCGCGAAGTTTCTACGAGCAGTACTTC; j_call: TRBJ2-7; d_call: NA; clone_size: NA; v_call: TRBV12-3/TRBV12-4
cdr3_aa: CASIPSGTNSYEQYF; cdr3_nt: TGTGCCAGCATTCCTAGCGGGACCAACTCCTACGAGCAGTACTTC; j_call: TRBJ2-7; d_call: TRBD2; clone_size: many; v_call: TRBV28
cdr3_aa: CSARDSARTSEAFF; cdr3_nt: TGCAGTGCTAGAGATTCTGCCAGGACATCTGAAGCTTTCTTT; j_call: TRBJ1-1; d_call: NA; clone_size: NA; v_call: TRBV20-1
cdr3_aa: CASSPTGPEQYF; cdr3_nt: TGTGCCAGCAGCCCCACAGGGCCCGAGCAGTACTTC; j_call: TRBJ2-7; d_call: NA; clone_size: many; v_call: TRBV12-3/TRBV12-4